The 7 T cell receptor beta chains listed next were all sequenced from one sample in a study of T cell repertoires in cytomegalovirus infection. TCRdb processed the reads anew with MiXCR; each CDR3 protein has one entry. The data contain a few hundred thousand distinct CDR3 sequences, approximately 22% of them singletons. Their target antigens are unknown. The sequenced sample was cultured PBMCs, obtained from culture after CMV antigen stimulation. The receptor source for this set is a human donor in good health (CMV status not recorded). Some clones in this sample may be carry-over from other donors' samples.

The V call is TRBV7-8, the J call TRBJ2-7; 8 bases are a match to TRBD1. V lost 3 bases and J lost 0; bases outside the gene matches: 1. This CDR3 region has 14 residues. Germline V CDR1 and CDR2: SGHVS, FQNEAQ. The CDR3 here is CASSFTGGSYEQYF. The CDR3 DNA follows: TGTGCCAGCAGCTTCACAGGGGGCTCCTACGAGCAGTACTTC.

The genes are TRBV20-1 and TRBJ1-4; 8 bases match TRBD1. Germline lookup yields CDR1 DFQATT and CDR2 SNEGSKA (reference sequence). This CDR3 contains 14 residues. The CDR3 nucleotides are TGCGCCCACGGGGGGACAGGAATTAATGAAAAACTGTTTTTT. Translated, it gives CAHGGTGINEKLFF.

This clonotype was found a few times. The V gene is TRBV27, the J gene TRBJ2-3; the D gene is possibly TRBD2 (6 bases). Trimming took off 6 bases at V and 0 bases at J, with 19 bases between the two ends. CDR1 MNHEY and CDR2 SMNVEV come from the germline V gene (reference sequence). CDR3 size: 17 residues. CDR3 nucleotide sequence: TGTGCCAGCAGCGACTACGGGACTGACAGAAGCACAGATACGCAGTATTTT. Translation gives CASSDYGTDRSTDTQYF.

V usage is TRBV5-1 and J usage is TRBJ2-7; 7 nucleotides align to TRBD1. Germline-derived CDR1 and CDR2 are SGHRS and YFSETQ. Losses at the gene ends were 4 bases for V and 12 bases for J; bases not matched to a gene: 4. The CDR3 sequence is 10 residues long. The CDR3 protein is CASSNDRVYV. CDR3 DNA sequence: TGCGCCAGCAGCAACGACAGGGTGTACGTC.

This clonotype occurred many times. This sequence joins TRBV7-9 and TRBJ1-1, with TRBD1 matching over 7 bases. This CDR3 spans 14 amino acids. Germline CDR1 SEHNR, CDR2 FQNEAQ (reference sequence). V was pared by 1 base and J by 3 bases, with 2 bases of the junction left unmatched. Written as DNA, the CDR3 is TGTGCCAGCAGCTTAGGACAGGGTGACACTGAAGCTTTCTTT. The encoded protein is CASSLGQGDTEAFF.

The table lists this clonotype with a few counts. The J gene is TRBJ2-7, the V gene TRBV5-6, with D perhaps TRBD2 (6 bases). The ends were cut back, 4 bases at V and 3 bases at J, with 11 bases in the middle. Germline CDR1 reads SGHDT; CDR2 reads YYEEEE. There are 13 residues in the CDR3. CDR3 nucleotides: TGTGCCAGCAGCGGGGGGTCGGGCTACGAGCAGTACTTC. Its protein is CASSGGSGYEQYF.

The chain links TRBV4-3 to TRBJ2-2; possibly TRBD1 or TRBD2 for D (5 bases each). From germline, CDR1 is LGHNA and CDR2 YSLEER. Trimming removed 1 base at V and 6 bases at J, with 12 bases between. This CDR3 comprises 15 residues. CDR3: CASSQGLGVPGELFF. CDR3 coding DNA: TGCGCCAGCAGCCAAGGGTTGGGGGTTCCCGGGGAGCTGTTTTTT.